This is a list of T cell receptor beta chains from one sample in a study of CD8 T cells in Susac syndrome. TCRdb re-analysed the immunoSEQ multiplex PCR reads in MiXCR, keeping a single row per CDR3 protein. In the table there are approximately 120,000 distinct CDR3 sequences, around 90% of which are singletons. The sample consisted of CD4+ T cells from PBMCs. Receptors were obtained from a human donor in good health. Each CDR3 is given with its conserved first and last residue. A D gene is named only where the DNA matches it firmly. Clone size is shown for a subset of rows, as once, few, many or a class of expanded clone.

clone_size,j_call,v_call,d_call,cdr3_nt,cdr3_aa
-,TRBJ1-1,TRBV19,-,TGTGCCAGTAGTATGGGGGCAGGGTGGAACCCTGAAGCTTTCTTT,CASSMGAGWNPEAFF
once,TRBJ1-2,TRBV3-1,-,TGTGCCAGCAGCCCATCGGCACGGAAAAAGCTCGTCTATGGCTACACCTTC,CASSPSARKKLVYGYTF
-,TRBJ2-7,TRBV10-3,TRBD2,TGTGCCATCAGTGGTTCTAGCGGGGGGATCAGGTACGAGCAGTACTTC,CAISGSSGGIRYEQYF
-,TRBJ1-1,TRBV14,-,TGTGCCAGCAGCCTCACTACCGGGACAGAAGCTTTCTTT,CASSLTTGTEAFF
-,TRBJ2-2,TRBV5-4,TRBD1,TGTGCCAGCAGCTTGGGTATCGGACAGGGGAACACCGGGGAGCTGTTTTTT,CASSLGIGQGNTGELFF
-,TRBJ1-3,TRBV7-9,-,TGTGCCAGCAGCTTAGCCCAAAGAAACACCATATATTTT,CASSLAQRNTIYF
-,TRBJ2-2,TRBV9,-,TGTGCCAGCAGCGTAGGAGGGGGGGCTACCGGGGAGCTGTTTTTT,CASSVGGGATGELFF
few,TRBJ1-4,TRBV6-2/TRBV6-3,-,TGTGCCAGCACCACATGGACGGCTAATGAAAAACTGTTTTTT,CASTTWTANEKLFF
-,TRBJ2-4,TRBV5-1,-,TGCGCCAGCAGCTCGGGGTTCGGGGATCGAGCCAAAAACATTCAGTACTTC,CASSSGFGDRAKNIQYF
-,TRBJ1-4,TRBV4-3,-,TGCGCCAGCAGCCAAGACGCAGTCTCGACTAATGAAAAACTGTTTTTT,CASSQDAVSTNEKLFF
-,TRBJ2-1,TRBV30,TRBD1,TGTGCCTGGGGGCAGGGGGACGGTGGGCAGTTCTTC,CAWGQGDGGQFF
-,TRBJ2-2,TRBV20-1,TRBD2,TGCAGTGCCGCGTCCCTAGCGGGGGGGCGGTATACCGGGGAGCTGTTTTTT,CSAASLAGGRYTGELFF
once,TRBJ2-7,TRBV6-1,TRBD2,TGTGCCAGCAGACCCCTAGCGGGAGGGCCCTCCTACGAGCAGTACTTC,CASRPLAGGPSYEQYF
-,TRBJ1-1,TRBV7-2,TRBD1,TGTGCCAGCAGCTCCGTCTTTAGGGCAGGGGGCACTGAAGCTTTCTTT,CASSSVFRAGGTEAFF
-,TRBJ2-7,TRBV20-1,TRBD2,TGCAGTGCCCCGGGACTAGATTTTGGCGAGCAGTACTTC,CSAPGLDFGEQYF
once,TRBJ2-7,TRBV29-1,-,TGCAGCGTTGAAGACCCACTTAACCCCTACGAGCAGTACTTC,CSVEDPLNPYEQYF
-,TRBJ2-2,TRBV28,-,TGTGCCAGCAGGTACCTAGCATCCGGGGAGCTGTTTTTT,CASRYLASGELFF
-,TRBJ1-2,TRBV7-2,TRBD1,TGTGCCAGCAGCTTACCAGGGGGGATCAACTATGGCTACACCTTC,CASSLPGGINYGYTF
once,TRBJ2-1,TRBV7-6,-,TGTGCCAGCAGCCCCTTGTCGAGGGGCCTCTACAATGAGCAGTTCTTC,CASSPLSRGLYNEQFF
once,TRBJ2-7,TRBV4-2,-,TGTGCCAGCAGCCAAGGGGGGGCCCTCGAATCCTACGAGCAGTACTTC,CASSQGGALESYEQYF
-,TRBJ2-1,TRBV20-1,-,TGCAGTGCTAGAGCCAACCCTGAGCAGTTCTTC,CSARANPEQFF
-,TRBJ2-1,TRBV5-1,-,TGCGCCAGCAGCTTGGGCCTAGCGCGTTACAATGAGCAGTTCTTC,CASSLGLARYNEQFF
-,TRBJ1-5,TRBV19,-,TGTGCCAGTAGTCCGCGGGGGGGGATACAGCCCCAGCATTTT,CASSPRGGIQPQHF
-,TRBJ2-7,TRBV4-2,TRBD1,TGTGCCAGCAGCCAAGATCCCGCAGGGGGCCCCTACGAGCAGTACTTC,CASSQDPAGGPYEQYF
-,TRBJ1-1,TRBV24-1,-,TGTGCCACCAGTGAGACCGTACAGGGTGAAGCTTTCTTT,CATSETVQGEAFF
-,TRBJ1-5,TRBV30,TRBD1,TGTGCCTGGAGTACGGACAGGGGTAGCAATCAGCCCCAGCATTTT,CAWSTDRGSNQPQHF
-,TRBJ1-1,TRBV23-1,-,TGCGCCGGCCCGGTAAGGGATTGCCTCATCGCTGAAGCTTTCTTT,CAGPVRDCLIAEAFF
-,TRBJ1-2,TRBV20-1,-,TGCAGTGCCAACGACTGGGACAACTATGGCTACACCTTC,CSANDWDNYGYTF
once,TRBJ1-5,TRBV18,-,TGTGCCAGCTCCCGTGGGCAGAGCAATCAGCCCCAGCATTTT,CASSRGQSNQPQHF
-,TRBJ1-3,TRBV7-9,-,TGTGCCAGCAGCTTCCTCGCCAACACCGTATATTTT,CASSFLANTVYF
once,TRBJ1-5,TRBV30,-,TGTGCCTGGAGAGGAGAAACAGGGCGTAGCAATCAGCCCCAGCATTTT,CAWRGETGRSNQPQHF
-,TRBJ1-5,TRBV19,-,TGTGCCAGTAGTATCGCGCTTGAGGGCGGACAGCCCCAGCATTTT,CASSIALEGGQPQHF
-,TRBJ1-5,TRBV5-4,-,TGTGCCAGCAGCCTTGACGGTAGCAATCAGCCCCAGCATTTT,CASSLDGSNQPQHF